Given below is one T cell receptor (beta chain) in context. A single count supports this clone. The antigen it recognizes is unknown. Per-base quality was not reported, and no clone a single base away is much larger than it. CDR1 LNHNV and CDR2 YYDKDF were looked up in the germline V gene (reference sequence). Measured from the cysteine to the phenylalanine, the CDR3 is 13 residues long. The entry retains the CDR3 DNA only, 39 bases that are in frame from base 1. The junction carries 9 bases between V and J, which are trimmed by 1 base and 6 bases respectively. The immunoSEQ Assay, a bias-controlled multiplex PCR, was used to amplify TCRbeta CDR3 regions from genomic DNA. The study's processing was this. The number of nucleated cells in each sample was estimated by amplification of reference gene primers within the assay. To quantify the absolute abundance of each unique TCRbeta CDR3 rearrangement, sequence reads were collapsed and filtered. Productive Simpson clonality was computed per sample as the square root of Simpson's diversity index over productive rearrangements. TCRdb provides this immuneACCESS table in a form limited to in-frame rearrangements. Some clones are lacking; in checked studies, under half of them reflect an unresolved V gene, and why the rest are absent is not known. That table is the source of V, J and clone size, and D and trimming were worked out from the DNA. For this sample the table gives approximately 220,000 clones, of which approximately 91% were detected only once. Of the sample, under 0.9% is held by the ten largest clones.

This sample is part of a study of blood T cell repertoires in COVID-19 (dated by TCRdb to the early 2020s). About the full investigation: Samples from collaborators originated in the United States, Italy and Spain and spanned both the acute and convalescent phases of COVID-19. The prospective study material was composed of cDNA or gDNA derived from T cells, B-cell-depleted T cells, or PBMCs. Subjects who had been exposed to COVID-19, were actively infected with it, or had recovered from it provided the deeply sampled blood TCRbeta repertoires that made up the dataset. The repertoires were released in a freely available public database intended as a resource for research on the immune response to SARS-CoV-2. The samples were drawn from the first 160 participants of the ongoing ImmuneRACE study and from 1,200 or so subjects provided by 6 global collaborators. Sample metadata almost always included a de-identified subject ID, COVID-19 status, age in years and sex. Where available, HLA class I and class II types were obtained from metadata supplied by the sample provider rather than from assay-based typing. Study-wide findings and limitations: Clinical and demographic metadata were provided uncurated, with the amount varying by source and participant.

Whole blood was collected in K2EDTA tubes by collaborating institutions according to the institutions' own protocols. For TCRbeta analysis, collaborator samples were shipped as frozen whole blood, as isolated PBMCs, or as DNA extracted from either sample type. Input material: peripheral blood. The V gene is TRBV15 and the J gene is TRBJ1-1; no D gene call is confident. The sequence came from a man between 40 and 49 years old with acute or convalescent COVID-19. The DNA sequence is TGTGCCACCAGCAGAGGGGGAGCTCCTGAAGCTTTCTTT. It is translated as CATSRGGAPEAFF.